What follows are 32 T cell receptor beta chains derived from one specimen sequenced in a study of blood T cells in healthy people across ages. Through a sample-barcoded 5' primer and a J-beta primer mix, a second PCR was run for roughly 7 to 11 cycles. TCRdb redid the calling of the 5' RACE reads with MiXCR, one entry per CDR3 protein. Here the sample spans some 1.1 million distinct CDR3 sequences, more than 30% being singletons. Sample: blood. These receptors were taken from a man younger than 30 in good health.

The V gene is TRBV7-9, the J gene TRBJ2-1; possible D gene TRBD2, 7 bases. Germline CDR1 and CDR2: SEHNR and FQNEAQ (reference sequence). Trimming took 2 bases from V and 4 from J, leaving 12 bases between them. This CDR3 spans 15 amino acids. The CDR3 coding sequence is TGTGCCAGCAGCTTAAGGGGGGGCCCGTACAATGAGCAGTTCTTC. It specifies CASSLRGGPYNEQFF.

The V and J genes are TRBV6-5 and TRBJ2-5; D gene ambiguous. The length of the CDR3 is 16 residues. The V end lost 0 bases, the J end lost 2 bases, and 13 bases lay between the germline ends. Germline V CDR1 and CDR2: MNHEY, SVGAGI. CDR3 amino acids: CASSYSNDGVQETQYF. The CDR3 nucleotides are TGTGCCAGCAGTTACTCGAATGACGGCGTTCAAGAGACCCAGTACTTC.

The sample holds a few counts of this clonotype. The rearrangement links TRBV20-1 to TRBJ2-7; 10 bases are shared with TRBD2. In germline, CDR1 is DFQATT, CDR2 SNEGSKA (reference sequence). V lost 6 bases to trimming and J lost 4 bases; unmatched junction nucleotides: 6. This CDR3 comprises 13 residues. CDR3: CSALGTSEYEQYF. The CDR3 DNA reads TGCAGTGCCCTCGGGACTAGCGAGTACGAGCAGTACTTC.

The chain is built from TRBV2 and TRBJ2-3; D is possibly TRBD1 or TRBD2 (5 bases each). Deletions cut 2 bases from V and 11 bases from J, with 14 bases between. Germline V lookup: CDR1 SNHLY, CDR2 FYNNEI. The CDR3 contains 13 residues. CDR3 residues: CASSERGAGEQYF. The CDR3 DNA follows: TGTGCCAGCAGTGAAAGAGGGGCGGGCGAGCAGTATTTT.

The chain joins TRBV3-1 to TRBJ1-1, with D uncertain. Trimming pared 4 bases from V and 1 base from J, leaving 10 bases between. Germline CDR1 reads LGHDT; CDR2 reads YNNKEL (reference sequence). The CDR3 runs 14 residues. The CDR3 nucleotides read TGTGCCAGCAGCCGGAAATGGGAGAACACTGAAGCTTTCTTT. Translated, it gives CASSRKWENTEAFF.

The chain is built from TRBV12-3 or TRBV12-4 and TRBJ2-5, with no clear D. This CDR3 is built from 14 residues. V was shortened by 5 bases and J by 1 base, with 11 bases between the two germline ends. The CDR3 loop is CASSPWGSQETQYF. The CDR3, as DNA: TGTGCCAGCAGTCCCTGGGGTAGCCAAGAGACCCAGTACTTC.

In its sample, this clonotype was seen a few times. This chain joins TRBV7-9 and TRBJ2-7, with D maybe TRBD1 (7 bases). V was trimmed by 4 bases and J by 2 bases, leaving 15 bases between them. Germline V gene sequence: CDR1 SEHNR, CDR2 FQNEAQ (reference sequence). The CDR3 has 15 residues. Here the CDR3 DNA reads TGTGCCAGCAGCTCGCGGACAGGACTAACCTACGAGCAGTACTTC. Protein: CASSSRTGLTYEQYF. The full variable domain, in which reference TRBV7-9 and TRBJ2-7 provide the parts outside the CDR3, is DTGVSQNPRHKITKRGQNVTFRCDPISEHNRLYWYRQTLGQGPEFLTYFQNEAQLEKSRLLSDRFSAERPKGSFSTLEIQRTEQGDSAMYLCASSSRTGLTYEQYFGPGTRLTVT.

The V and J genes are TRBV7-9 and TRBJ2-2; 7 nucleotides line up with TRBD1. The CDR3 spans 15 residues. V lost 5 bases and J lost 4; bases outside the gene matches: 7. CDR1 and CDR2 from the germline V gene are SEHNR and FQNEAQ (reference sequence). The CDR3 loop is CASSTKDRVTGELFF. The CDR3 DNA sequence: TGTGCCAGCAGCACAAAAGACAGGGTCACCGGGGAGCTGTTTTTT.

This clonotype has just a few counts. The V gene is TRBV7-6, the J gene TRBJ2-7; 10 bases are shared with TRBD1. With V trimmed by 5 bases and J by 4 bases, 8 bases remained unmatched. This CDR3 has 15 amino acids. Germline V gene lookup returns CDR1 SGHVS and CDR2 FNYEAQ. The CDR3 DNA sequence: TGTGCCAGCAGCACCGCCGGGACAGGGGCATACGAGCAGTACTTC. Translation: CASSTAGTGAYEQYF.

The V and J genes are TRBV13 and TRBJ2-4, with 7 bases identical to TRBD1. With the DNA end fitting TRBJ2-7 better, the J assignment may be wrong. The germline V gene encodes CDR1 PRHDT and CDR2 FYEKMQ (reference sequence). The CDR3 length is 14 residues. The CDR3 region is CASSLDRQGDEQYF. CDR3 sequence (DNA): TGTGCCAGCAGCTTAGACCGACAGGGCGACGAGCAGTACTTC.

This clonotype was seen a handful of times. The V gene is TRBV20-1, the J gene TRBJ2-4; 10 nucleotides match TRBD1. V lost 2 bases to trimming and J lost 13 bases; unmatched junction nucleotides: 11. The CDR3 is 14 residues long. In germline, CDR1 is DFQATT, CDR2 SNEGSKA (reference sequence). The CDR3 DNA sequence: TGCAGTGCTAGACCGGGACAGGGGATCAGGGAGCAGTACTTC. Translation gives CSARPGQGIREQYF.

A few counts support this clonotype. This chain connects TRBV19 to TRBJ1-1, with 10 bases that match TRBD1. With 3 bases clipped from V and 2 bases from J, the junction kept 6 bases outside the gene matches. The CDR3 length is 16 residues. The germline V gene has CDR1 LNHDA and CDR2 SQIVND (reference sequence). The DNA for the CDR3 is TGTGCCAGTAGTATGGGGACAGGGGTTTTAAACACTGAAGCTTTCTTT. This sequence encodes CASSMGTGVLNTEAFF.

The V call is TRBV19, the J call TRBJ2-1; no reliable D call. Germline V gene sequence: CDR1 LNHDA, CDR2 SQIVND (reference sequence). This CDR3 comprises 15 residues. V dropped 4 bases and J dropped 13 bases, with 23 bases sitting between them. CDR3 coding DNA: TGTGCCAGTAGTAGGATGGCAGCTCTCCTGGAGACCCAGTTCTTC. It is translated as CASSRMAALLETQFF.

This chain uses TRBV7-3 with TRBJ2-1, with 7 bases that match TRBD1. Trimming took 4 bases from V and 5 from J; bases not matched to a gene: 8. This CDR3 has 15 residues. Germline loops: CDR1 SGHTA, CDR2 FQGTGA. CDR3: CASSSSRDSHNEQFF. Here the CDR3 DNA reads TGTGCCAGCAGCTCTTCTCGGGACAGCCACAATGAGCAGTTCTTC.

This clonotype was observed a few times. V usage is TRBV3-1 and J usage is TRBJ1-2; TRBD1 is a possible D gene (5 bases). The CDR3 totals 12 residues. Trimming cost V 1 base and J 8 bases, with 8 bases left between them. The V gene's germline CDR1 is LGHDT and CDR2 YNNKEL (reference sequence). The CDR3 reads CASSQGGEGYTF. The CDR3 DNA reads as TGTGCCAGCAGCCAAGGAGGGGAAGGCTACACCTTC. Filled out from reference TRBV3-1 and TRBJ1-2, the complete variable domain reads DTAVSQTPKYLVTQMGNDKSIKCEQNLGHDTMYWYKQDSKKFLKIMFSYNNKELIINETVPNRFSPKSPDKAHLNLHINSLELGDSAVYFCASSQGGEGYTFGSGTRLTVV.

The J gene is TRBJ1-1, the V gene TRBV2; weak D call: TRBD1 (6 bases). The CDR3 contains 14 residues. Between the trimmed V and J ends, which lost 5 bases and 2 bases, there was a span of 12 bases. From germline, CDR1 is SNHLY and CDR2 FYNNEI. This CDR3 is CASSKRTDNTEAFF. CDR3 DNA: TGTGCCAGCAGTAAGAGGACAGACAACACTGAAGCTTTCTTT.

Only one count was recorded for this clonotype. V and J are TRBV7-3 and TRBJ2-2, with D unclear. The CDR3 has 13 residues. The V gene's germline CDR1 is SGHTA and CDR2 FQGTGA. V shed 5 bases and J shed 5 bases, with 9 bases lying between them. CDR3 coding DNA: TGTGCCAGCAGCCCCCTAGTTACCGGGGAGCTGTTTTTT. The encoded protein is CASSPLVTGELFF.

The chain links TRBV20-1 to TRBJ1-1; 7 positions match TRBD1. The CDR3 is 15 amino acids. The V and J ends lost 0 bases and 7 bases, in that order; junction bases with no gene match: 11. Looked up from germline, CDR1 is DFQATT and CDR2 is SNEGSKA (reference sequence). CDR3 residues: CSARDLAGGTGEAFF. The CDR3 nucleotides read TGCAGTGCTAGAGATCTCGCAGGGGGAACAGGTGAAGCTTTCTTT.

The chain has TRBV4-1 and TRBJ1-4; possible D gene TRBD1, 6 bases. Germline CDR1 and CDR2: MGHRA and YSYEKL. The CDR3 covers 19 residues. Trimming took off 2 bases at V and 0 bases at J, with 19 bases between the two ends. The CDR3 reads CASSQRTKAGTSTNEKLFF. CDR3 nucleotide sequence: TGCGCCAGCAGCCAACGGACAAAGGCCGGGACATCAACTAATGAAAAACTGTTTTTT.

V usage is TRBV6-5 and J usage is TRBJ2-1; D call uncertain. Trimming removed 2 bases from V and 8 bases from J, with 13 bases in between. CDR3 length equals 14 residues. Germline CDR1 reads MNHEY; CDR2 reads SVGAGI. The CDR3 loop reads CASSYAPLGDEQFF. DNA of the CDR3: TGTGCCAGCAGTTACGCGCCCCTAGGCGATGAGCAGTTCTTC.

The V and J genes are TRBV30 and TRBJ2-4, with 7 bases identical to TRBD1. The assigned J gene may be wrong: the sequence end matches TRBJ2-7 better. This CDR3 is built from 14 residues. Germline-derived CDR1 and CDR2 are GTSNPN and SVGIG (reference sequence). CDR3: CAWSETGFAYEQYF. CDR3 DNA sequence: TGTGCCTGGAGCGAGACAGGGTTCGCCTACGAGCAGTACTTC.

CDR3 nucleotides: TGTGCCAGCAGTTTCGGTTTCGGGATCGGGGAGCTGTTTTTT. It translates to CASSFGFGIGELFF. This chain connects TRBV27 to TRBJ2-2; D may be TRBD2 (5 bases). V lost 3 bases and J 7 bases, leaving 12 bases between the germline ends. This CDR3 is built from 14 residues. The V gene's germline CDR1 is MNHEY and CDR2 SMNVEV (reference sequence).

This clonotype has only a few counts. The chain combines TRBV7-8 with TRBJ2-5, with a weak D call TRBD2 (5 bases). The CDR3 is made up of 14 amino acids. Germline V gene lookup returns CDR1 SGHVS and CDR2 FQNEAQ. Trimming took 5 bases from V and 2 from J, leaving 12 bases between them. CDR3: CASSVTRLQETQYF. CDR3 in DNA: TGTGCCAGCAGCGTTACTAGACTGCAAGAGACCCAGTACTTC.

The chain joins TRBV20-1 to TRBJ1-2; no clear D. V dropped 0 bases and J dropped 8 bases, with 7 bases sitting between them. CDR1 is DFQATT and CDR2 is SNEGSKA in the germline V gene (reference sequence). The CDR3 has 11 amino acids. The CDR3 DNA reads TGCAGTGCTAGAGATCCACGGGGCTACACCTTC. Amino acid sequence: CSARDPRGYTF.

In nucleotides, the CDR3 is TGCAGTGCCGAGGGGACGGATGAAAAACTGTTTTTT. As protein: CSAEGTDEKLFF. The V gene is TRBV20-1, the J gene TRBJ1-4; D may be TRBD1 (5 bases). In germline, CDR1 is DFQATT, CDR2 SNEGSKA (reference sequence). CDR3 length: 12 residues. Trimming left V 6 bases short and J 6 bases short, with 11 bases between.

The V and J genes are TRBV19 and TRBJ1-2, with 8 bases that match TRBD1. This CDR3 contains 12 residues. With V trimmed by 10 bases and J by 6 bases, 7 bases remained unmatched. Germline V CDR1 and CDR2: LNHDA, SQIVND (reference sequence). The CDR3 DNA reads TGTGCCACCCTGGACAGGGCGAATGGCTACACCTTC. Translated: CATLDRANGYTF.

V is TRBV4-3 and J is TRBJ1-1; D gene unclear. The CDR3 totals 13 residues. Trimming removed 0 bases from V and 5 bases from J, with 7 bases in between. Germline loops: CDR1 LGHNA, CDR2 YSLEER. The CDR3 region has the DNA TGCGCCAGCAGCCAAGATATTAAAACTGAAGCTTTCTTT. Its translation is CASSQDIKTEAFF.

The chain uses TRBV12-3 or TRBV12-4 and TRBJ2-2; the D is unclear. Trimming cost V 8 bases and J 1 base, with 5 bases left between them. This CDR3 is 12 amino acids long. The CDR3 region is CASLMNTGELFF. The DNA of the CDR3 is TGTGCCAGCCTGATGAACACCGGGGAGCTGTTTTTT.

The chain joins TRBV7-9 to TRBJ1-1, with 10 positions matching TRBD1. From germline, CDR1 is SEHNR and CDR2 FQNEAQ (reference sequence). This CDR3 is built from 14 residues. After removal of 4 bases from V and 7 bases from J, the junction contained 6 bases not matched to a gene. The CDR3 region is CASSYDRGRGEAFF. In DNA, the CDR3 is TGTGCCAGCAGCTACGACAGGGGGCGAGGTGAAGCTTTCTTT.

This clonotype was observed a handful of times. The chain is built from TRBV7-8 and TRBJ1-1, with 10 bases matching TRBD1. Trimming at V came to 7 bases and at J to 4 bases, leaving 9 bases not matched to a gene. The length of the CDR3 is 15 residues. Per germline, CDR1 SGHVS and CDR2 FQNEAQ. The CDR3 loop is CASNPSGTGVTEAFF. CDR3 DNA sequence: TGTGCCAGCAACCCTTCCGGGACAGGGGTCACTGAAGCTTTCTTT.

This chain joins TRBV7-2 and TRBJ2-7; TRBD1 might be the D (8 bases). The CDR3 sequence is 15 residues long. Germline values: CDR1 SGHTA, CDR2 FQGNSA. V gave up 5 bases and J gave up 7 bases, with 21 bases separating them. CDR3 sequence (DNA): TGTGCCAGCAGCACCCACAGGGGGGGGAACAATGAGCAGTACTTC. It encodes CASSTHRGGNNEQYF. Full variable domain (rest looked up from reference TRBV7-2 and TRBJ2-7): GAGVSQSPSNKVTEKGKDVELRCDPISGHTALYWYRQSLGQGLEFLIYFQGNSAPDKSGLPSDRFSAERTGGSVSTLTIQRTQQEDSAVYLCASSTHRGGNNEQYFGPGTRLTVT.

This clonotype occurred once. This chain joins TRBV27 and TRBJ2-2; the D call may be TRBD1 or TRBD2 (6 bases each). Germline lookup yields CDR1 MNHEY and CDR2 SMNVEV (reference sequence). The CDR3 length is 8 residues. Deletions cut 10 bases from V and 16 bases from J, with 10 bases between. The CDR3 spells CATEGGFF. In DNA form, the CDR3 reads TGTGCCACCGAGGGGGGGTTTTTT.